Given below is one T cell receptor (beta chain) in context. With 0 bases clipped from V and 1 base from J, the junction kept 6 bases outside the gene matches. The CDR3 has 16 residues. The germline V gene encodes CDR1 LGHNA and CDR2 YSLEER. These data come from a study of T cell changes during pregnancy in multiple sclerosis. TCRdb keeps only in-frame clones here, not all; method: immunoSEQ multiplex PCR. The table lists tens of thousands of clones, approximately 92% of them singletons. Sequencing was performed on CD4+ T cells from peripheral blood mononuclear cells, taken in the first trimester of pregnancy. This chain links TRBV4-3 with TRBJ2-7; TRBD1 aligns across 7 bases. This receptor was identified in a female donor with multiple sclerosis, enrolled in a pregnancy study. Written as DNA, the CDR3 is TGCGCCAGCAGCCAAGATATTGGGACAGTGTCCTACGAGCAGTACTTC. Translation: CASSQDIGTVSYEQYF.